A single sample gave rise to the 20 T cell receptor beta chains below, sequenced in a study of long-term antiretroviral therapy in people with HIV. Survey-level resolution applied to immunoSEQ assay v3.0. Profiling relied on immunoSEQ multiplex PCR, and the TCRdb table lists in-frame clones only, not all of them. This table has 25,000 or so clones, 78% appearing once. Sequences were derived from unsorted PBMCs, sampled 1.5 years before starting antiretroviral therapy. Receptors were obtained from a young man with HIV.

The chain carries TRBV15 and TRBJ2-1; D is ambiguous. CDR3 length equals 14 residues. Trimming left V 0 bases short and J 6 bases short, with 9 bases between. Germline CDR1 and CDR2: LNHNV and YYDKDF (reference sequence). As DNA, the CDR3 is TGTGCCACCAGCAGAGATCTAGGGTCCAATGAGCAGTTCTTC. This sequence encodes CATSRDLGSNEQFF.

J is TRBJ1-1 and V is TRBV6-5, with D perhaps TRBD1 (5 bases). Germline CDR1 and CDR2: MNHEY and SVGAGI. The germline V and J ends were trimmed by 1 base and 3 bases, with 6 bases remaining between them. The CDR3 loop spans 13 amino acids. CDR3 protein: CASSYLGHTEAFF. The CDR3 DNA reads TGTGCCAGCAGTTACTTGGGGCACACTGAAGCTTTCTTT.

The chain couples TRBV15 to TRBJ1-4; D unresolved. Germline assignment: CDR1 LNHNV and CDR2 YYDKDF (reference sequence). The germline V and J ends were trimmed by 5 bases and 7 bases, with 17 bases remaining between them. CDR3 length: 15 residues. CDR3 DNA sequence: TGTGCCACCAGCCCCTATATGTGGCGGAGTGAAAAACTGTTTTTT. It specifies CATSPYMWRSEKLFF.

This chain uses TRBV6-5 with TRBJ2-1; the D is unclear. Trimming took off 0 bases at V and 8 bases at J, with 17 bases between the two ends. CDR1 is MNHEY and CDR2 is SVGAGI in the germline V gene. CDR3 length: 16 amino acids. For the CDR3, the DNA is TGTGCCAGCAGTTACTCTTCGTGGGGTGTTTTGGATGAGCAGTTCTTC. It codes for CASSYSSWGVLDEQFF.

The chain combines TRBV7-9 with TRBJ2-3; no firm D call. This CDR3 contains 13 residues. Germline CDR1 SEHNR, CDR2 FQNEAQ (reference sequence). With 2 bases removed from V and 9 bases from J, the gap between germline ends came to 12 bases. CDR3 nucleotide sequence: TGTGCCAGCAGCTTAAGCAAGGTAGAGACGCAGTATTTT. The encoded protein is CASSLSKVETQYF.

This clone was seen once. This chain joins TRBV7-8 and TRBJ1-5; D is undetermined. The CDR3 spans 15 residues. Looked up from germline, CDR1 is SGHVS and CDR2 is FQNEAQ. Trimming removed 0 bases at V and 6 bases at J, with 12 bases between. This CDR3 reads CASSLARGFTQPQHF. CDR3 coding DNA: TGTGCCAGCAGCTTAGCGCGCGGGTTCACTCAGCCCCAGCATTTT.

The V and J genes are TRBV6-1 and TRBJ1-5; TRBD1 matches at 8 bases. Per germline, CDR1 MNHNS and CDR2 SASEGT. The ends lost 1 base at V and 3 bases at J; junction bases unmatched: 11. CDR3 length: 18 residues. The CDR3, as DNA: TGTGCCAGCAGTGAAGTTTTCCGGACAGGGCTTAACAATCAGCCCCAGCATTTT. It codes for CASSEVFRTGLNNQPQHF.

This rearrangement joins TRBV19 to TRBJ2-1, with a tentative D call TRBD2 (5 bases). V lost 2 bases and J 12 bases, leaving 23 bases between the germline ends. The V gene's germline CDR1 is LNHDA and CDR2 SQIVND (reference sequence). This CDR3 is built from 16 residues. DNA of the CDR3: TGTGCCAGTAGTATAACCTCGGCAGAAGGAGGTCGACGGCAGTTCTTC. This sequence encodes CASSITSAEGGRRQFF.

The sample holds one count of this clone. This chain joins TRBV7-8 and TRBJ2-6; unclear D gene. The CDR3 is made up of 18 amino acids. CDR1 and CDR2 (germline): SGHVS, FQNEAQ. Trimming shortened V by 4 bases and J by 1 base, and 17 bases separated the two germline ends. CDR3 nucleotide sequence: TGTGCCAGCAGCTACCGAAAAGCCCTAGGGTCTGGGGCCAACGTCCTGACTTTC. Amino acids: CASSYRKALGSGANVLTF.

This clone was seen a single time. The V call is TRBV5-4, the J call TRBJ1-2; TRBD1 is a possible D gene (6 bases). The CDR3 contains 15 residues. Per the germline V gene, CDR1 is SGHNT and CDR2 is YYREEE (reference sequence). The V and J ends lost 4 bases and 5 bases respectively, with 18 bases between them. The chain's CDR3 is CASSPGAHGGYGYTF. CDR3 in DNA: TGTGCCAGCAGCCCAGGGGCACACGGGGGATATGGCTACACCTTC.

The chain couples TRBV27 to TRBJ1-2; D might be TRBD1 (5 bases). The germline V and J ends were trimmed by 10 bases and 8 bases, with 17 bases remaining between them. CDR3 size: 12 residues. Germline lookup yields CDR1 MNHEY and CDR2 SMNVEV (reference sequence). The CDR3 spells CATYGSGSGYTF. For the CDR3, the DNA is TGTGCCACCTATGGATCAGGGTCCGGCTACACCTTC.

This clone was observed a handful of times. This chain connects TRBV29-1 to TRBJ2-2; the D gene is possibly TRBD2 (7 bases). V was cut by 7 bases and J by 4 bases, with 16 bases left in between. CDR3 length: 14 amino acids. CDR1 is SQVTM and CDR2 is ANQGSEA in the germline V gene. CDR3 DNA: TGCAGCGGTATGGGGGGGCAGGGCACCGGGGAGCTGTTTTTT. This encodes CSGMGGQGTGELFF.

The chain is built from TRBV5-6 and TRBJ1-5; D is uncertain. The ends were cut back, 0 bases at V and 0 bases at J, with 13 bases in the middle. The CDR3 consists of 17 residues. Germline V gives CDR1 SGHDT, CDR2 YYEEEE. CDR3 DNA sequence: TGTGCCAGCAGCTTGGGGACGCCTAGATATAGCAATCAGCCCCAGCATTTT. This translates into CASSLGTPRYSNQPQHF.

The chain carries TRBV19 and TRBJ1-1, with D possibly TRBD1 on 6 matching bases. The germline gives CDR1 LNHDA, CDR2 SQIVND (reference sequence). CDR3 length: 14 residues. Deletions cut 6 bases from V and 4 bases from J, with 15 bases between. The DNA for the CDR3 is TGTGCCAGTAGAAAGGGGGGGAGTAGCACTGAAGCTTTCTTT. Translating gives CASRKGGSSTEAFF.

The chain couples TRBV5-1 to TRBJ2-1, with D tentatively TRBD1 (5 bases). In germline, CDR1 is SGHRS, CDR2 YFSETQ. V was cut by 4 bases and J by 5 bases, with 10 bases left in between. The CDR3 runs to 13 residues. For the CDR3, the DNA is TGCGCCAGCAGCGTGGGGCCAAACAATGAGCAGTTCTTC. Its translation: CASSVGPNNEQFF.

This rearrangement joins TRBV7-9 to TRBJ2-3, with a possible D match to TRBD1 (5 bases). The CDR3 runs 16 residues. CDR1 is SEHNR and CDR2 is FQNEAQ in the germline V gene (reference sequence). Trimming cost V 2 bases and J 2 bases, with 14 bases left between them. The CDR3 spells CASSLLGWGPTDTQYF. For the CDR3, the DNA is TGTGCCAGCAGCTTATTAGGGTGGGGCCCCACAGATACGCAGTATTTT.

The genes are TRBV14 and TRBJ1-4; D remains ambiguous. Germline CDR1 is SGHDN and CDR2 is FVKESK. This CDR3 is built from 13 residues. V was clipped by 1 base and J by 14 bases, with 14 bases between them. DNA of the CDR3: TGTGCCAGCAGCCAAGGTCTACACGTAGGCCTGTTTTTT. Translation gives CASSQGLHVGLFF.

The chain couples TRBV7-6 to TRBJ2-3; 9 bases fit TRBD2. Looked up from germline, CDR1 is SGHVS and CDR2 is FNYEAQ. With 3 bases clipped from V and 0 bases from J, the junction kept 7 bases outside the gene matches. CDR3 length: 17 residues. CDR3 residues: CASSFDTSGSSTDTQYF. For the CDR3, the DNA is TGTGCCAGCAGCTTTGATACTAGCGGGTCTAGCACAGATACGCAGTATTTT. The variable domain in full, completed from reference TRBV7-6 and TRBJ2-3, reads GAGVSQSPRYKVTKRGQDVALRCDPISGHVSLYWYRQALGQGPEFLTYFNYEAQQDKSGLPNDRFSAERPEGSISTLTIQRTEQRDSAMYRCASSFDTSGSSTDTQYFGPGTRLTVL.

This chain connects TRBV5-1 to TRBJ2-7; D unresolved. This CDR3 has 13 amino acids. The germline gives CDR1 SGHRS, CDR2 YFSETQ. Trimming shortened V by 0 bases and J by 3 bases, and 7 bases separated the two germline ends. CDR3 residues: CASSLGSGYEQYF. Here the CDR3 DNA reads TGCGCCAGCAGCTTGGGCTCGGGCTACGAGCAGTACTTC.

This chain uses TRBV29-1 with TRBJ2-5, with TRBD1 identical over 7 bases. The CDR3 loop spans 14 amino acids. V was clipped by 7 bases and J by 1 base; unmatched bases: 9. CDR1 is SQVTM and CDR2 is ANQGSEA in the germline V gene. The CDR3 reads CSATGTDLQETQYF. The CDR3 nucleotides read TGCAGCGCAACCGGGACAGACCTCCAAGAGACCCAGTACTTC.